Only a few counts were recorded for the clone carrying this T cell receptor (beta chain). The second PCR ran roughly 6 to 11 cycles with a sample-barcoded 5' primer and J-beta primers. A template-switch adaptor with 12 random nucleotides tagged each cDNA molecule. A single record per CDR3 protein comes from TCRdb applying MiXCR to the 5' RACE reads. The table lists over 750,000 distinct CDR3 sequences, roughly 25% of them singletons. Between the trimmed V and J ends, which lost 5 bases and 7 bases, there was a span of 12 bases. Germline CDR1 and CDR2: DFQATT and SNEGSKA (reference sequence). The CDR3 spans 12 residues. The source of the sample is a study of blood T cells in healthy people across ages. These data also formed part of another study, on T cells of mothers and their children. From that second work: Sample barcodes plus 2-4 random nucleotides came from the M1S primer. Pairs that are related and pairs that are unrelated have TCR recombination output shaped similarly by thymic selection.

This TCR was sampled from a boy younger than 18 in good health. The sample taken for sequencing was blood. The rearrangement links TRBV20-1 to TRBJ1-3; D unresolved. The CDR3 DNA is TGCAGTGCTCCCGCCATCTCGAACACCATATATTTT. It encodes CSAPAISNTIYF.